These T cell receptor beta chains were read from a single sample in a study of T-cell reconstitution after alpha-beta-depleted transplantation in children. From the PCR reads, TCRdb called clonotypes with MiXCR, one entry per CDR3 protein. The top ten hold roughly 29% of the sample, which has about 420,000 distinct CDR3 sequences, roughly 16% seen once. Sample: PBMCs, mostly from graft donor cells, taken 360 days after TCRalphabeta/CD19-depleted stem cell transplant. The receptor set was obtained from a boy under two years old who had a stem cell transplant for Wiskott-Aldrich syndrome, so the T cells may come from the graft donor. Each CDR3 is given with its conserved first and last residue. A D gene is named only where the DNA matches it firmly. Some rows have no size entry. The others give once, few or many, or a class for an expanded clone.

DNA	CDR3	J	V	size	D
TGTGCCAGCAGCCCCTGGGCAGGGAAGGGCAATCAGCCCCAGCATTTT	CASSPWAGKGNQPQHF	TRBJ1-5	TRBV27	-	-
TGTGCCAGCTCACCATTTATACAGCCTCACACAGATACGCAGTATTTT	CASSPFIQPHTDTQYF	TRBJ2-3	TRBV18	-	-
TGCAGCGCCCAGACAACTTCTTTGGGGCGAAGGAAGCAGTTCTTC	CSAQTTSLGRRKQFF	TRBJ2-1	TRBV29-1	-	-
TGTGCCAGCAGTTACCCCGGGACTAACAAGTACGAGCAGTACTTC	CASSYPGTNKYEQYF	TRBJ2-7	TRBV6-5	-	TRBD2
TGTGCCAGCAGCCCCGGTAGCCCCAACAATGAGCAGTTCTTC	CASSPGSPNNEQFF	TRBJ2-1	TRBV7-7	-	-
TGTGCCAGCAGCGCCAGACTAGGCAAGTTGGACAAAAACATTCAGTACTTC	CASSARLGKLDKNIQYF	TRBJ2-4	TRBV11-2	-	-
TGTGCCAGCTCACCACTTCCGGGACTAGTCCCGATTCTCAATGAGCAGTTCTTC	CASSPLPGLVPILNEQFF	TRBJ2-1	TRBV18	-	TRBD2
TGTGCCATCAGTGAGTCCGGGGCGGGTAGGAACACTGAAGCTTTCTTT	CAISESGAGRNTEAFF	TRBJ1-1	TRBV10-3	few	-
TGTGCCAGCACGACGACAGGGAGCAATCAGCCCCAGCATTTT	CASTTTGSNQPQHF	TRBJ1-5	TRBV12-3/TRBV12-4	many	TRBD1
TGTGCCAGCAGCTTAGGAATCCCCCTCCCCTACTTC	CASSLGIPLPYF	TRBJ2-5	TRBV7-2	-	-
TGCGCCAGCAGCTTGGGTACAGCCTACACCGGGGAGCTGTTTTTT	CASSLGTAYTGELFF	TRBJ2-2	TRBV5-1	few	-
TGTGCCAGCAAATCTCGGCCGAACACCGGGGAGCTGTTTTTT	CASKSRPNTGELFF	TRBJ2-2	TRBV6-1	many	-
TGTGCCAGTAGAAAGCTTGGACTAGCGGGAGACGAGCAGTTCTTC	CASRKLGLAGDEQFF	TRBJ2-1	TRBV19	-	TRBD2
TGTGCCAGCAGTTTTCGGACAGGGGGCTACGAGCAGTACTTC	CASSFRTGGYEQYF	TRBJ2-7	TRBV12-3/TRBV12-4	-	TRBD1